This T cell receptor (beta chain) comes out of a study of cytomegalovirus exposure and HLA in healthy donors. Participants comprised healthy donors of bone marrow. A note on this clone: Its target is unknown.

Points from the study as a whole: Many donors shared some public TCRs, even though most TCR sequences were rare. Earlier analysis found most TCR beta V segments productive about 87% or about 30% of the time.

Germline lookup yields CDR1 SGHDN and CDR2 FVKESK. V lost 3 bases, J lost 7 bases, and 5 bases stayed unmatched. CDR3 length: 16 amino acids. This PCR relied on a set of 60 Vbeta primers and 13 Jbeta primers. Clones were sequenced by immunoSEQ multiplex PCR, and TCRdb holds only the in-frame ones, with some missing. This sample has some 100,000 clones, with roughly 82% found just once. The J gene is TRBJ2-4, the V gene TRBV14; 14 nucleotides line up with TRBD2. This clonotype was sampled from a man in his forties in good health and CMV-seropositive. Sequences were obtained from PBMCs. The CDR3 is CASSHGLAGGLNIQYF. The CDR3 nucleotides are TGTGCCAGCAGCCACGGACTAGCGGGGGGTTTGAACATTCAGTACTTC. The complete variable domain, with remaining parts taken from reference TRBV14 and TRBJ2-4, reads EAGVTQFPSHSVIEKGQTVTLRCDPISGHDNLYWYRRVMGKEIKFLLHFVKESKQDESGMPNNRFLAERTGGTYSTLKVQPAELEDSGVYFCASSHGLAGGLNIQYFGAGTRLSVL.